This T cell receptor beta chain was identified during a study of vaccination and CD4 T cells after COVID-19. Worth noting for this clonotype: Its specificity is not known.

Treatment specified: roughly ten-day PBMC culture with coronavirus spike peptide pools or control peptides (ViraFEST assay). Cultured CD4+ T-cell DNA underwent Oncomine TCR Beta short-read sequencing. Each CDR3 protein gets one entry after TCRdb re-called the PCR reads with MiXCR. The data contain around 12,000 distinct CDR3 sequences, around three fifths of them singletons. The CDR3 has 16 residues. J gave up 5 bases and V 6 bases, and 12 bases lay outside the gene matches. The germline V gene has CDR1 LGHNA and CDR2 YNFKEQ. The gene calls are TRBV4-2 and TRBJ1-4, with TRBD1 matching 7 bases. This TCR was recovered from a human donor who had recovered from COVID-19. Sequencing was done on a sample of CD4+ T cells from blood, cultured in vitro. The CDR3 is CASSLTQDRENEKLFF. The CDR3 coding sequence is TGTGCCAGCAGTTTGACCCAAGACAGGGAAAATGAAAAACTGTTTTTT.